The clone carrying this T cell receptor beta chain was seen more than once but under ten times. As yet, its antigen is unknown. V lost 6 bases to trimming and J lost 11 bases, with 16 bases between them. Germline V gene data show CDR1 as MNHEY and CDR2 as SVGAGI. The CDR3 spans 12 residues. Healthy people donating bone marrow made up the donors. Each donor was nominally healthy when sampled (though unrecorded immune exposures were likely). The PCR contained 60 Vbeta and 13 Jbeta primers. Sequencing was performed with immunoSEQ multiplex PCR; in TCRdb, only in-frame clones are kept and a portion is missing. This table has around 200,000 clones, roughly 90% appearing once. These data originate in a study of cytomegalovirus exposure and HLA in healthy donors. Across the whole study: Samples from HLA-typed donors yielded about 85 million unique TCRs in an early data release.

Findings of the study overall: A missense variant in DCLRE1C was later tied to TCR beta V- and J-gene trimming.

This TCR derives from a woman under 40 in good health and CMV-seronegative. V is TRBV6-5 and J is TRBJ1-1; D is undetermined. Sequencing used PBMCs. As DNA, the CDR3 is TGTGCCAGCAGCGAGACCTCAGGCGAGGCTTTCTTT. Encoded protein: CASSETSGEAFF.